This T cell receptor beta chain came from a study of shared clonotypes between healthy human individuals (dated by TCRdb to 2019 to 2021). Looking at the study overall: A few men and a couple of women, aged 18 to 49 years, made up the cohort. Leukapheresis yielded between about 0.85 and 9 billion PBMCs per donor. Per donor, three plates each were used for CD4 naive and CD4 memory, two for CD8 naive, and one for CD8 memory. Libraries were prepared and TCR repertoires were sequenced by different laboratories using diverse techniques, in order to increase sequencing depth and limit assay-specific biases. To estimate repertoire size and how much clonotypes are shared between individuals, the study performed deep sequencing of blood TCR repertoires from about five healthy adults.

Donors were healthy HIV-negative adults with no recently reported acute infections or vaccinations. Only Caucasian adults living in Nashville, Tennessee, USA were represented among the donors. CD4+ T cells were enriched by magnetic negative selection, after which naive cells were positively selected on CD45RA and the negative fraction was taken as the memory subset. After blood collection by leukapheresis, PBMCs were isolated using Ficoll-Histopaque density gradient centrifugation and then cryopreserved in the vapor phase of liquid nitrogen. Analytical flow cytometry was used to check the purity and quantity of every magnetically sorted T cell population. Genomic DNA was isolated from every sorted fraction and measured by UV absorbance on a Nanodrop 2000c. For this clone: The antigen it binds to is not known. Base qualities are not at hand, and no much larger clone is one base apart.

Study-level results and caveats: Sampling was restricted to blood, and TCR repertoires in tissue are likely to differ from TCR repertoires in blood. Naive subsets generally had larger estimated clonotype richness than memory subsets did. Because the study included only a small number of donors, the genetic and exposure-history diversity represented was limited. Even with the large sequencing depth, rarefaction of the sorted-subset datasets indicated that sequencing was incomplete. Clonotypes shared by all four sorted-subset donors showed higher generation probabilities than non-shared clonotypes. Pairwise subsampling led to the expectation that sequencing depth would affect the degree of clonotype sharing among donors. When several donors were compared, the shared fraction of clonotypes was around 5.1% for naive CD4, 3.5% to 4% for naive CD8, 2.3% for memory CD4, and about 0.36% for memory CD8.

Using the deep immunoSEQ assay, TCR CDR3 regions were amplified from genomic DNA by multiplex PCR. Extracted genomic DNA from each cell subset was spread evenly across all wells of several immunoSEQ 96-well plates, with each plate serving as a replicate. Each replicate PCR for sorted subsets received around 0.2 ug genomic DNA, equal to roughly 30,000 T cell genomes. The purified libraries were quantified using a Qubit 3.0 fluorometer, sized with a Bioanalyzer 2100, and then quantified again using the KAPA Library Quantification kit. Every immunoSEQ 96-well plate was sequenced on a separate single-read 150-cycle Illumina NextSeq 550 flow cell. The original pipeline was this. Because only junctional sequences without quality scores were contained in the immunoSEQ output, filtering matching that applied to full-length reads could not be performed. To assign V/J genes and CDR3, sequences were annotated against IMGT germline references using PyIR, a Python wrapper for IgBLAST v1.9. Reads with weak V/J assignments (E-value above 1e-6), missing CDR3, stop codons, out-of-frame junctions, or ambiguous translated residues were removed. A V3J clonotype was defined by an identical inferred V gene, J gene, and CDR3 amino acid sequence. To compute the percentage overlap between repertoires, the number of shared unique clonotypes was divided by the size of the smaller repertoire. Three approaches were used to assess repertoire richness: RTK rarefaction, the Chao1 estimator, and Recon v2.1 estimates of unobserved clonotypes. Generation probabilities for all TCRbeta clonotypes obtained by the gDNA method from a few donors were computed using OLGA. TCRdb mirrors the immuneACCESS table, restricted to in-frame sequences. Some clones are absent from its copies; in checked studies, under half trace to an unresolved V gene, and the reason for the others is unknown. V and J calls plus clone size are reproduced from that table; the DNA served to infer D and trimming. Counted in this sample were 2 million to 2.5 million clones; around 95% of them appeared once. The ten largest clonotypes hold around 0.13% of the sample.

Counted from cysteine to phenylalanine, this CDR3 has 15 amino acids. The read is trimmed to its CDR3 DNA, 45 bases read in frame from base 1. Here V drops 2 bases and J drops 4 bases, and the junction holds 3 bases not matched to any gene. In the germline V gene, CDR1 corresponds to SGHRS and CDR2 to YFSETQ. The sequence links TRBV5-1 to TRBJ1-4, and 9 junction bases match TRBD1. The sequence derives from a man between 18 and 29 years old in good health. Specimen: naive CD4+ T cells sorted from blood. According to the study, the label for this sample's cell subset or site signals: CD45RA+ positively selected. The nucleotide sequence is TGCGCCAGCAGCTTAAAGACAGGGGGTAATGAAAAACTGTTTTTT. Translated, this gives CASSLKTGGNEKLFF. When the CDR3 is completed using the reference TRBV5-1 and TRBJ1-4 genes on either side, the full variable domain is KAGVTQTPRYLIKTRGQQVTLSCSPISGHRSVSWYQQTPGQGLQFLFEYFSETQRNKGNFPGRFSGRQFSNSRSEMNVSTLELGDSALYLCASSLKTGGNEKLFFGSGTQLSVL.